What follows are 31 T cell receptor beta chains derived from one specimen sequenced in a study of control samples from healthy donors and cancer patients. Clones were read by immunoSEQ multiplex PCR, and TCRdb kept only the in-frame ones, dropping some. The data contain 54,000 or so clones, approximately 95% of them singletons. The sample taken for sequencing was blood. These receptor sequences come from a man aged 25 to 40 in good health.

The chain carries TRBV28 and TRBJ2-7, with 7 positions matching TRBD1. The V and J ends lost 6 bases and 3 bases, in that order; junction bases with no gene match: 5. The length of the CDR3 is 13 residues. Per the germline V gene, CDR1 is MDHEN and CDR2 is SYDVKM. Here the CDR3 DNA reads TGTGCCAGCAGATTACAGGGGTTCTACGAGCAGTACTTC. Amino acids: CASRLQGFYEQYF.

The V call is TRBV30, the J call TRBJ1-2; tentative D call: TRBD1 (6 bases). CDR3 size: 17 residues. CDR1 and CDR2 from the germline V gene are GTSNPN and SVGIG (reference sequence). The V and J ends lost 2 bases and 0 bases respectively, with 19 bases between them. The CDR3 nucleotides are TGTGCCTGGAGTCACATAGGTTCCAGGGGAGCTAACTATGGCTACACCTTC. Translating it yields CAWSHIGSRGANYGYTF.

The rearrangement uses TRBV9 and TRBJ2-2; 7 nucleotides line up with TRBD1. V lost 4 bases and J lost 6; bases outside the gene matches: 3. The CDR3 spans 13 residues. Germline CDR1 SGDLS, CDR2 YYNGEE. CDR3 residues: CASSLGTAGELFF. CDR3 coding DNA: TGTGCCAGCAGCTTAGGGACAGCCGGGGAGCTGTTTTTT.

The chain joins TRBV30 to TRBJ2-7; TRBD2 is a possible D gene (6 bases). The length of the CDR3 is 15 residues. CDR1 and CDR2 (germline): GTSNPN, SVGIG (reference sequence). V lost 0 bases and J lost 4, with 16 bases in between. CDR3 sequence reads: CAWSVFAGRVYEQYF. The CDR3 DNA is TGTGCCTGGAGTGTCTTTGCGGGACGAGTTTACGAGCAGTACTTC.

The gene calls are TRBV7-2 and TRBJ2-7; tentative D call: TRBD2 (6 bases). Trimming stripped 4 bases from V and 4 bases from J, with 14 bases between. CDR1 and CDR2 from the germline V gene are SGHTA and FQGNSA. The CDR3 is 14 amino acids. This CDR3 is CASSSPGVWYEQYF. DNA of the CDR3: TGTGCCAGCAGCTCCCCGGGGGTGTGGTACGAGCAGTACTTC.

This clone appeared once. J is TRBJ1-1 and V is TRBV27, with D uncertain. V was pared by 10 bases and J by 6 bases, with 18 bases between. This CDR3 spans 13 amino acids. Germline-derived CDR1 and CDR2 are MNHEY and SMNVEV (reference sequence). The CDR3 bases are TGTGCCACCGCGCTCTCCCCGGCTGCTGAAGCTTTCTTT. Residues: CATALSPAAEAFF.

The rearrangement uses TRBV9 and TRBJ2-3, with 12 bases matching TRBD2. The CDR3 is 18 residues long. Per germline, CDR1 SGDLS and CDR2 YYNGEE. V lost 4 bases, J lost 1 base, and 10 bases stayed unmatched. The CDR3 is CASSPTSGRSPGTDTQYF. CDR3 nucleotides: TGTGCCAGCAGCCCGACTAGCGGGAGATCTCCTGGCACAGATACGCAGTATTTT.

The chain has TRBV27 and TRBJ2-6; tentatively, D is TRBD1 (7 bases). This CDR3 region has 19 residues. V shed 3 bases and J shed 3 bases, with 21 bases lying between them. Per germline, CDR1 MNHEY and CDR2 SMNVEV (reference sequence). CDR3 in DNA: TGTGCCAGCAGTTTTGTGGGCGGGACAGCCCCAAATGGGGCCAACGTCCTGACTTTC. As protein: CASSFVGGTAPNGANVLTF.

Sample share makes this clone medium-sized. The CDR3 DNA follows: TGTGCCTGGAATGACAGGGAGGGCTACACCTTC. Amino acids: CAWNDREGYTF. V and J are TRBV30 and TRBJ1-2; 7 nucleotides line up with TRBD1. The CDR3 is 11 amino acids. From germline, CDR1 is GTSNPN and CDR2 SVGIG (reference sequence). With 4 bases clipped from V and 8 bases from J, the junction kept 4 bases outside the gene matches.

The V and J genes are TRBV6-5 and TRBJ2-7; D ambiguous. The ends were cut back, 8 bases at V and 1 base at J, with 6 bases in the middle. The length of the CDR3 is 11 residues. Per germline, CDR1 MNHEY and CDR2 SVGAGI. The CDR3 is CASGTSYEQYF. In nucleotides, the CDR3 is TGTGCCAGCGGCACGTCCTACGAGCAGTACTTC.

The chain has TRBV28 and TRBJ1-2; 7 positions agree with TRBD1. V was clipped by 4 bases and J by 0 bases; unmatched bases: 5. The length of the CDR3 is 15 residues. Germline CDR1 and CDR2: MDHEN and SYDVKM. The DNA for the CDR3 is TGTGCCAGCAGTTCTACACAGGGGTCTAACTATGGCTACACCTTC. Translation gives CASSSTQGSNYGYTF.

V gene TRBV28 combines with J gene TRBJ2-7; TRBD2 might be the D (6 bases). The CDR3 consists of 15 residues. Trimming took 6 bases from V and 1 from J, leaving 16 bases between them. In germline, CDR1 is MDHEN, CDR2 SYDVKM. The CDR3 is CASRPIQRVSYEQYF. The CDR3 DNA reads TGTGCCAGCAGACCTATTCAGCGGGTATCCTACGAGCAGTACTTC.

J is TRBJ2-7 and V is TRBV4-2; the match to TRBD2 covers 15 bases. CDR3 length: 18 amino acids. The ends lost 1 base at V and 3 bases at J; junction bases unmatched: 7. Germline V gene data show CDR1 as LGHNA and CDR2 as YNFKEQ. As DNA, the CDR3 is TGTGCCAGCAGCCAAGCGGGACTAGCGGGAGGAACAGTCTACGAGCAGTACTTC. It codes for CASSQAGLAGGTVYEQYF.

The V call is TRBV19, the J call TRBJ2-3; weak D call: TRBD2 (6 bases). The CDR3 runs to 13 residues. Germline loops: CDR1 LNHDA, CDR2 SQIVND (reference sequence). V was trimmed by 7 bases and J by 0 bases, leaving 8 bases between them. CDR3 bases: TGTGCCAGTATGGGAGGTAGCACAGATACGCAGTATTTT. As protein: CASMGGSTDTQYF.

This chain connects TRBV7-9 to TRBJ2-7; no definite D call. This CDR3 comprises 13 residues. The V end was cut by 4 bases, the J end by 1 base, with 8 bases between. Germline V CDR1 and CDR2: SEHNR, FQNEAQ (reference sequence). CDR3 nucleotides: TGTGCCAGCAGCTACCCCAGTTCCTACGAGCAGTACTTC. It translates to CASSYPSSYEQYF.

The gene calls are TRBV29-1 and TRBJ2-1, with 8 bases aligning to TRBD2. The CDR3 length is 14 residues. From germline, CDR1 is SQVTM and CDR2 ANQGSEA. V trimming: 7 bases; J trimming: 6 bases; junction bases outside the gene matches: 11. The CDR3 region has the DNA TGCAGCGGGGGAAAGCGGGAGCGTTCCAATGAGCAGTTCTTC. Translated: CSGGKRERSNEQFF.

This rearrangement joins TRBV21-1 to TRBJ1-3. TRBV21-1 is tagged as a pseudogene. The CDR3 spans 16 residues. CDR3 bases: TGTGCCAGCAGCAAATGGGAACGGGGGCCTGGAAACACCATATATTTT. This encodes CASSKWERGPGNTIYF.

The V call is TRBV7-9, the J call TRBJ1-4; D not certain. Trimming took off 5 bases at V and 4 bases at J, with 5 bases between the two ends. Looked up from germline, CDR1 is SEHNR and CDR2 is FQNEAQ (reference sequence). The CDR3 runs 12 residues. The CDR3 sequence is CASSHSNEKLFF. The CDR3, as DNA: TGTGCCAGCAGCCACAGTAATGAAAAACTGTTTTTT.

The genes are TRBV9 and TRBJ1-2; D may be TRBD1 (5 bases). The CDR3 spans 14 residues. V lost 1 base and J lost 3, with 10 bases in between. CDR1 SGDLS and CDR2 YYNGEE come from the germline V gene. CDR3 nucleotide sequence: TGTGCCAGCAGCGTAAGAGGGGCAGACTATGGCTACACCTTC. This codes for CASSVRGADYGYTF.

The CDR3 sequence is CASRTTGAWGQPQHF. The CDR3 nucleotides read TGTGCCAGTAGGACCACAGGGGCGTGGGGTCAGCCCCAGCATTTT. The chain employs TRBV19 and TRBJ1-5; the match to TRBD1 covers 7 bases. V gave up 6 bases and J gave up 6 bases; unmatched junction bases: 11. CDR1 is LNHDA and CDR2 is SQIVND in the germline V gene (reference sequence). CDR3 length: 15 residues.

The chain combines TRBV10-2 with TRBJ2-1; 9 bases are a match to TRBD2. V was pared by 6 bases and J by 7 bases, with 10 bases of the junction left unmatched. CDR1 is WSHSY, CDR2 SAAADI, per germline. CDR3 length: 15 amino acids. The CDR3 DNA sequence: TGCGCCAGCAGGAGAGGCGTAGCGGGGGTAAATGAGCAGTTCTTC. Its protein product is CASRRGVAGVNEQFF.

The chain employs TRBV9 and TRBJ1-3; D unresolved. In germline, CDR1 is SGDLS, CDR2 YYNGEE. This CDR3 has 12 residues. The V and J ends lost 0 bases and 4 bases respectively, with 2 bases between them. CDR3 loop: CASSVGGNTIYF. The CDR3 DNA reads TGTGCCAGCAGCGTAGGGGGAAACACCATATATTTT.

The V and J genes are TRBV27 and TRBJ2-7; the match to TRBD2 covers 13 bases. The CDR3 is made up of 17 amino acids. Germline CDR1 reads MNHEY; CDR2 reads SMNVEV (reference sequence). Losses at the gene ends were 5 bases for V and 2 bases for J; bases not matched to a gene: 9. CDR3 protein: CASSKRTSGRQAYEQYF. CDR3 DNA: TGTGCCAGCAGTAAGAGGACTAGCGGGAGACAGGCCTACGAGCAGTACTTC.

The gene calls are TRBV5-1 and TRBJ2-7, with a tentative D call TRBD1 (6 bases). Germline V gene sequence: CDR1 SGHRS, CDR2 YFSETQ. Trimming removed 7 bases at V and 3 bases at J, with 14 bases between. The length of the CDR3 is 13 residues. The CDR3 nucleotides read TGCGCCAGCCAAAAGGGGGAATTCTACGAGCAGTACTTC. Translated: CASQKGEFYEQYF.

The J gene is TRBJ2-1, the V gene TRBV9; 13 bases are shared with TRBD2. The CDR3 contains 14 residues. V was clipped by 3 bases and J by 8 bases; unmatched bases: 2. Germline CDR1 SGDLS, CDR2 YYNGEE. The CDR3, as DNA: TGTGCCAGCAGCGGGACTAGCGGGAGAGATGAGCAGTTCTTC. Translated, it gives CASSGTSGRDEQFF.

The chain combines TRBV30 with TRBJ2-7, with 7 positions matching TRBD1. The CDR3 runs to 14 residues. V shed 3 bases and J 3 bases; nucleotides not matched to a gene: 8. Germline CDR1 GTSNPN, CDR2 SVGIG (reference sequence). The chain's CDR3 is CAWRALGTVYEQYF. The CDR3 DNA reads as TGTGCCTGGAGAGCCCTAGGGACAGTCTACGAGCAGTACTTC.

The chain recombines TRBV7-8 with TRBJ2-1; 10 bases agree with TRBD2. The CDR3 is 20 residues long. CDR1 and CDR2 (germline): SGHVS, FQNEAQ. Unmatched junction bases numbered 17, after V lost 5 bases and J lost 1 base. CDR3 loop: CASSAGDSGRPSFSYNEQFF. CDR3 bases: TGTGCCAGCAGCGCGGGGGATAGCGGGAGGCCGTCCTTTTCCTACAATGAGCAGTTCTTC.

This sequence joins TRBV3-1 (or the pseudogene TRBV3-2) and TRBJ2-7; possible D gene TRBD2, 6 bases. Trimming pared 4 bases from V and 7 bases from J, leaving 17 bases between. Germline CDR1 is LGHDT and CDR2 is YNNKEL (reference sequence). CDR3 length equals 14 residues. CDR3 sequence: CASSPYGGSGEQYF. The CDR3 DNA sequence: TGTGCCAGCAGCCCGTATGGGGGGTCGGGGGAGCAGTACTTC.

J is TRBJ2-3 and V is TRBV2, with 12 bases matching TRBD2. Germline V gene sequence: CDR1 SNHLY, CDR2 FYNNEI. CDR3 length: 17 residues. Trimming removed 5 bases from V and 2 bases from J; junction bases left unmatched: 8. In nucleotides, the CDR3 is TGTGCCAGCAGTTCCAGACTAGCGGGGGACTTCACAGATACGCAGTATTTT. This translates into CASSSRLAGDFTDTQYF.

The CDR3 protein is CASSIFGDRGGNEQFF. The CDR3 DNA is TGTGCCAGTAGTATCTTTGGAGACAGGGGTGGCAATGAGCAGTTCTTC. The genes are TRBV19 and TRBJ2-1; 8 bases align to TRBD1. Germline V gives CDR1 LNHDA, CDR2 SQIVND (reference sequence). The CDR3 sequence is 16 residues long. The V segment lost 3 bases and the J segment 6 bases; nucleotides outside the gene matches: 10.

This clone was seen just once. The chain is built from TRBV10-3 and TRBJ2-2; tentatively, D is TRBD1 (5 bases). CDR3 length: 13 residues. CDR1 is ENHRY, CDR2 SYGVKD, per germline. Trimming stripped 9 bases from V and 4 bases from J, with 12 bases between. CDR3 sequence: CAIGDSGTGELFF. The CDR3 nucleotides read TGTGCCATAGGGGATTCGGGCACCGGGGAGCTGTTTTTT.